Included here is one T cell receptor beta chain sequence, with context. Its target is not known. Losses at the gene ends were 0 bases for V and 5 bases for J; bases not matched to a gene: 5. CDR3 length equals 15 residues. Germline V gives CDR1 SGHRS, CDR2 YFSETQ. This sample was taken from a study of cytomegalovirus exposure and HLA in healthy donors. Looking at the study overall: About 80 million unique TCRs, all from HLA-typed donors, were included in an early release of the data.

Primers included in the PCR were 60 Vbeta and 13 Jbeta primers. Only in-frame clones appear in the TCRdb table, and some are missing; sequencing was by immunoSEQ multiplex PCR. Among around 120,000 clones listed, roughly 80% were seen once. Whole-study findings and limits: Using a false discovery rate of 0.05, a later analysis showed that around 16,000 TCR beta sequences were associated with HLA alleles.

Sample: PBMCs. The chain combines TRBV5-1 with TRBJ2-1, with TRBD1 matching over 7 bases. The sequence was collected from a woman aged 40 to 50 in good health and CMV-seropositive. CDR3 in amino acids: CASSLEGRGNNEQFF. The CDR3, as DNA: TGCGCCAGCAGCTTGGAGGGCAGGGGGAACAATGAGCAGTTCTTC.